These T cell receptor beta chains were read from a single sample in a study of cytomegalovirus exposure and HLA in healthy donors. Assay used: immunoSEQ multiplex PCR; TCRdb lists only in-frame clones, some missing. Here the sample spans around 150,000 clones, 65% to 80% being singletons. Sequenced: PBMCs. Source of these receptors: a man aged 35 to 55 in good health and CMV-seronegative. The CDR3 runs from the conserved cysteine through the conserved F or W. D genes are given only for firm matches. Expanded clones are given a class, and other clones once, few, many or no size at all.

j_call | d_call | clone_size | v_call | cdr3_nt | cdr3_aa
TRBJ1-3 | . | . | TRBV6-1 | TGTGCCAGCAGTGTATTCAGGGAAGACTCTGGAAACACCATATATTTT | CASSVFREDSGNTIYF
TRBJ2-7 | TRBD2 | few | TRBV7-9 | TGTGCCAGCAGCCCACGGACTAGCGGGAGTTTGGAGCAGTACTTC | CASSPRTSGSLEQYF
TRBJ2-7 | . | few | TRBV6-6 | TGTGCCAGCAGTTCGGGCGAGCAGTACTTC | CASSSGEQYF
TRBJ2-2 | . | . | TRBV7-9 | TGTGCCAGCAGCCCTAGTCAAAGCACCGGGGAGCTGTTTTTT | CASSPSQSTGELFF
TRBJ2-1 | . | . | TRBV10-3 | TGTGCCATCATGGAAGGGGATGAGCAGTTCTTC | CAIMEGDEQFF
TRBJ2-5 | . | . | TRBV7-9 | TGTGCCAGCAGCTTGACAGGCTTGCCAGAGACCCAGTACTTC | CASSLTGLPETQYF
TRBJ2-2 | TRBD1 | . | TRBV19 | TGTGCCAGCCGCACAGGGGGCTCCAACACCGGGGAGCTGTTTTTT | CASRTGGSNTGELFF
TRBJ2-3 | . | . | TRBV11-3 | TGTGCCAGCAGCTTAGGGTCGGGGGAGCCAGATACGCAGTATTTT | CASSLGSGEPDTQYF
TRBJ1-2 | . | . | TRBV5-6 | TGTGCCAGCAGCCTAGGGACTGGAAACACCTTC | CASSLGTGNTF
TRBJ2-3 | TRBD2 | . | TRBV7-9 | TGTGCCAGCTCCACGGGACTAGCGGGGAGCACAGATACGCAGTATTTT | CASSTGLAGSTDTQYF
TRBJ2-7 | TRBD1 | . | TRBV27 | TGTGCCAGCAGTTTAGGGCAGGGGGTCTACGAGCAGTACTTC | CASSLGQGVYEQYF
TRBJ2-6 | . | few | TRBV9 | TGTGCCAGCAGCGTGTCGGGGGCCAACGTCCTGACTTTC | CASSVSGANVLTF
TRBJ2-3 | . | . | TRBV6-4 | TGTGCCAGCAGTGCGTCAGGCACAGATACGCAGTATTTT | CASSASGTDTQYF
TRBJ1-1 | TRBD1 | few | TRBV18 | TGTGCCAGCTCACCGCGACAGGGGGCAGGAATAGAAGCTTTCTTT | CASSPRQGAGIEAFF
TRBJ2-1 | . | . | TRBV6-5 | TGTGCCAGCAGACCCCACGAGGATTACAATGAGCAGTTCTTC | CASRPHEDYNEQFF
TRBJ2-3 | . | . | TRBV5-4 | TGTGCCAGCAGCAGCCATTCTGGGCAAGATACGCAGTATTTT | CASSSHSGQDTQYF
TRBJ2-3 | TRBD1 | . | TRBV27 | TGTGCCAGCAGTTCACAGGGGGATACGCAGTATTTT | CASSSQGDTQYF